This TCR beta chain emerged from a study of blood T cell repertoires in COVID-19. Study summary: T cells, B-cell-depleted T cells, or PBMCs supplied cDNA or gDNA.

The Seattle site enrolled patients during active infection and followed them longitudinally. Clones were sequenced by immunoSEQ multiplex PCR, and TCRdb holds only the in-frame ones, with some missing. The sample holds roughly 170,000 clones; more than 75% are singletons and the top ten take around 13%. This CDR3 spans 15 amino acids. Germline-derived CDR1 and CDR2 are SGHNT and YENEEA. V lost 5 bases to trimming and J lost 3 bases; unmatched junction nucleotides: 6. The sequenced material came from peripheral blood. The V gene is TRBV11-3, the J gene TRBJ2-3; 9 bases are a match to TRBD2. This receptor was taken from a woman aged 70 to 79 with COVID-19, enrolled during active disease. This CDR3 is CASSAREGPTDTQYF. CDR3 DNA sequence: TGTGCCAGCAGCGCGCGGGAGGGCCCGACAGATACGCAGTATTTT.